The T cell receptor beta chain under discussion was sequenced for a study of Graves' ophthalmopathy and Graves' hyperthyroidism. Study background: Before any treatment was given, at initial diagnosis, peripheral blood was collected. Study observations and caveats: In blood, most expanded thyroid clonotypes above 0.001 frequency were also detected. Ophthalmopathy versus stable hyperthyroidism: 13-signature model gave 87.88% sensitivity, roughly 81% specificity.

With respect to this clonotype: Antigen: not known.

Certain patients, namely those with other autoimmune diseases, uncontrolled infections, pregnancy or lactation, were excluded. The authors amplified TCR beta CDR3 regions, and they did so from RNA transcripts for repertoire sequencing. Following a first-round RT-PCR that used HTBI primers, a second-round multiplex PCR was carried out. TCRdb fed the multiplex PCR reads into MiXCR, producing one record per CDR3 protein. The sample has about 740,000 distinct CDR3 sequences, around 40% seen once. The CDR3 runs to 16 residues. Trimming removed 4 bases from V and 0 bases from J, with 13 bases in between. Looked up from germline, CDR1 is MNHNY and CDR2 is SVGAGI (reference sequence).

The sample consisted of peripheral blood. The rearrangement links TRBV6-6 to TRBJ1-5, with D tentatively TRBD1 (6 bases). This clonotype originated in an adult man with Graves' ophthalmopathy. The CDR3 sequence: CASSSAGVYSNQPQHF. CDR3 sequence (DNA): TGTGCCAGCAGTTCGGCAGGGGTTTATAGCAATCAGCCCCAGCATTTT.